The T cell receptor beta chain under discussion was sequenced for a study of radiotherapy plus CTLA-4 blockade in lung cancer. Assay: immunoSEQ multiplex PCR; the TCRdb copy retains only in-frame clones and omits some. The table includes 85,000 to 95,000 clones, 80% to 85% detected once. Sample: peripheral blood, taken from a patient treated with radiotherapy plus ipilimumab. The receptor was isolated from a human donor with non-small cell lung cancer that progressed on radiotherapy plus ipilimumab.

The CDR3 sequence is CASGLEDTQYF. CDR3 bases: TGTGCTAGTGGTTTGGAAGATACGCAGTATTTT. The chain uses TRBV12-5 and TRBJ2-3, with unresolved D. V was trimmed by 1 base and J by 5 bases, leaving 1 base between them. The CDR3 is made up of 11 amino acids. The germline V gene has CDR1 LGHNT and CDR2 FRNRAP.